This TCR beta chain was sequenced in a study of technical replicates of blood from several donors. The CDR3 covers 15 residues. Trimming at V came to 0 bases and at J to 4 bases, leaving 4 bases not matched to a gene. Germline V CDR1 and CDR2: SGHNT, YYREEE (reference sequence). Clones were sequenced by immunoSEQ multiplex PCR, and TCRdb holds only the in-frame ones, with some missing. The sample lists nearly 80,000 clones, around 90% occurring once. This receptor was identified in a human donor in good health. V usage is TRBV5-4 and J usage is TRBJ1-2, with TRBD1 identical over 9 bases. Material for sequencing was T cells isolated from PBMCs. CDR3 sequence: CASSLATGGLYGYTF. The DNA for the CDR3 is TGTGCCAGCAGCTTGGCCACAGGGGGCCTCTATGGCTACACCTTC.